Included here is one TCR beta chain sequence, with context. Its antigen has not been determined. Within one base of it there is no much larger clone, and no base qualities were kept. This sample is drawn from a study of shared clonotypes between healthy human individuals (dated by TCRdb to the early 2020s). Turning to the overall study: Three men and a couple of women, aged 18 to 49 years, made up the cohort. For each donor, CD4 naive and CD4 memory were each run on three plates, CD8 naive on two plates, and CD8 memory on one plate. To estimate repertoire size and how much clonotypes are shared between individuals, the study performed deep sequencing of blood TCR repertoires from a few healthy adults. To increase sequencing depth and limit assay-specific biases, TCR repertoire library preparation and sequencing were carried out by different laboratories using diverse techniques. Each donor's leukapheresis produced roughly between about 0.85 and 10 billion PBMCs.

Using the deep immunoSEQ assay, multiplex PCR amplified TCR CDR3 regions from genomic DNA. For each cell subset, the extracted genomic DNA was distributed evenly across all wells of several immunoSEQ 96-well plates, and each plate served as one replicate. Each replicate PCR for sorted subsets received about 220 ng genomic DNA, equal to about 30,000 T cell genomes. The purified libraries were quantified using a Qubit 3.0 fluorometer, sized with a Bioanalyzer 2100, and then quantified again using the KAPA Library Quantification kit. Every immunoSEQ 96-well plate was sequenced on a separate single-read 150-cycle Illumina NextSeq 550 flow cell. The authors' pipeline ran thus. Because only junctional sequences without quality scores were contained in the immunoSEQ output, filtering matching that applied to full-length reads could not be performed. To assign V/J genes and CDR3, sequences were annotated using PyIR, a Python wrapper for IgBLAST v1.9, with IMGT germline references. Any read was removed if the V/J assignment was weak (E-value above 1e-6), the CDR3 was missing, or the read contained stop codons, out-of-frame junctions, or ambiguous translated residues. A V3J clonotype was defined by an identical inferred V gene, J gene, and CDR3 amino acid sequence. The percentage overlap between two repertoires was calculated by dividing the number of shared unique clonotypes by the size of the smaller repertoire. Richness of each repertoire was evaluated using RTK rarefaction, the Chao1 estimator, and Recon v2.1 estimates of unobserved clonotypes. Generation probabilities were computed with OLGA for all TCRbeta clonotypes obtained by the gDNA method from a few donors. This is the immuneACCESS table as TCRdb keeps it, with only in-frame sequences that have V and J called. A part of the clones is gone; compared with another copy, unresolved V genes explain less than half, and the rest is unexplained. V and J calls and clone size come straight from that table; D and trimming were deduced from the DNA. The sample table holds 2 million to 2.5 million clones, of which approximately 93% were seen once. The top ten clones comprise roughly 0.39% of the sample.

CDR1 and CDR2 are drawn from the germline V gene: SGHTA, FQGTGA. Ends trimmed: V by 6 bases, J by 6 bases; bases unmatched to a gene: 7. The CDR3 covers 15 residues, taking in both the cysteine and the phenylalanine. The DNA shown is the 45-base CDR3, in frame from base 1. Results and caveats for the whole study, not just this receptor: Because the study included a small number of donors, the genetic and exposure-history diversity represented was limited. Compared with non-shared clonotypes, clonotypes shared by all four sorted-subset donors had higher generation probabilities. Naive subsets generally had larger estimated clonotype richness than memory subsets. About 5% of naive CD4, 3.5% of naive CD8, 2.3% of memory CD4, and about 0.4% of memory CD8 clonotypes were shared across a few donors. Incomplete sequencing was indicated by rarefaction of sorted-subset datasets, despite the large sequencing depth. Sampling was restricted to blood, and TCR repertoires in tissues likely differ from the TCR repertoires found in blood. Pairwise subsampling indicated that sequencing depth was expected to affect the degree of clonotype sharing among donors.

The donors were healthy, HIV-negative adults who had no recently reported acute infections or vaccinations. Every donor was a Caucasian adult residing in Nashville, Tennessee, USA. CD4+ T cells were enriched by magnetic negative selection, after which naive cells were positively selected on CD45RA and the negative fraction was taken as the memory subset. Blood was obtained by leukapheresis, after which PBMCs were separated by Ficoll-Histopaque density gradient centrifugation and cryopreserved in liquid nitrogen vapor phase. Analytical flow cytometry was used to check the purity and quantity of each magnetically sorted T cell population. From each sorted fraction, genomic DNA was isolated and quantified by UV absorbance on a Nanodrop 2000c.

Recombination joined TRBV7-3 with TRBJ2-2, and 10 junctional nucleotides match TRBD1. The sequenced sample was naive CD4+ T cells from PBMCs. The label giving this sample's cell subset or site can be read as: CD45RA+ positively selected. The clonotype originates from a man between 18 and 35 years old in good health. Some clones in this sample may be carry-over from other donors' samples. The sequenced DNA is TGTGCCAGCAGAGCCGGGACAGGGGTCCCCGGGGAGCTGTTTTTT. Its product reads: CASRAGTGVPGELFF.